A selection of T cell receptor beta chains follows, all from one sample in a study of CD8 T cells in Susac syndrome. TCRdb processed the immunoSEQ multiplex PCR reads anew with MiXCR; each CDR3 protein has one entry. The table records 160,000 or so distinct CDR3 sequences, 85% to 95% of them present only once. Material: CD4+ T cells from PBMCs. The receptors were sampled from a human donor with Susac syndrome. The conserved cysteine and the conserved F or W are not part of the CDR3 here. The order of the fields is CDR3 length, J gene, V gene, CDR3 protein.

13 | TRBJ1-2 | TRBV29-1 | SASRTVPTNYGYT
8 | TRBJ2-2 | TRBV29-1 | SARGRGLF
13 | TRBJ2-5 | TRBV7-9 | ASSRPGLGGETQY
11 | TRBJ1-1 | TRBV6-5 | ASSDPGDTEAF
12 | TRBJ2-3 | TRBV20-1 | SAGRWTGSDTQY
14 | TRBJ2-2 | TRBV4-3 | ASSQERGTGVGELF
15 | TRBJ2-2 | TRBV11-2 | ASSSFSGGDVGGELF
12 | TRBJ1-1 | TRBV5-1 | ASSSAGGGTEAF
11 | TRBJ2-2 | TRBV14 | ASRPNLAGELF
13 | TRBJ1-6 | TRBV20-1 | SAESRGQYNSPLH
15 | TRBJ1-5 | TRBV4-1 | ASSQVRGGLGNQPQH
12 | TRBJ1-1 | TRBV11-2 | ASSLDLTRPEAF
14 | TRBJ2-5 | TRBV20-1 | SARDLAGGARETQY
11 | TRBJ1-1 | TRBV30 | AWGFQGNTEAF
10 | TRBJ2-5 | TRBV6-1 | ASSDWGETQY
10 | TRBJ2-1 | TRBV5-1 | ASSPRTNEQF
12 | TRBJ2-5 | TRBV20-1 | SARGQGRGETQY
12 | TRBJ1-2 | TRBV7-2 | ASSPYRGNYGYT
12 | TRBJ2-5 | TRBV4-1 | ASSQVQGVGTQY
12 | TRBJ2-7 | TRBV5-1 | ASSLQGGAYEQY
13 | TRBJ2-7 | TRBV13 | ASSPAGTASYEQY
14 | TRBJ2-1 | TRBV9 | ASSVTSGVSYNEQF
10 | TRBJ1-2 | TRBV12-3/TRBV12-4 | ASNPSRYGYT
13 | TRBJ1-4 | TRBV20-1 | SATSHGTGPEKLF
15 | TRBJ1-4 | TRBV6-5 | ASSYSGAGLMNEKLF
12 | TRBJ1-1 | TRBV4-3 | ASSSGLKNTEAF
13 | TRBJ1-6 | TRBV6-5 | ASSYGRDIGSPLH
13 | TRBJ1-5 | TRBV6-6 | ASSSLPGSYQPQH
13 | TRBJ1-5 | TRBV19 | ASSMGQNSNQPQH
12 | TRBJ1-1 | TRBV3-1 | ASSQDMVNTEAF
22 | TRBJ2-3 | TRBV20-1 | SARGIRGLAGGQTLISSTDTQY
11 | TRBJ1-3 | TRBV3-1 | ASSPGSGNTIY